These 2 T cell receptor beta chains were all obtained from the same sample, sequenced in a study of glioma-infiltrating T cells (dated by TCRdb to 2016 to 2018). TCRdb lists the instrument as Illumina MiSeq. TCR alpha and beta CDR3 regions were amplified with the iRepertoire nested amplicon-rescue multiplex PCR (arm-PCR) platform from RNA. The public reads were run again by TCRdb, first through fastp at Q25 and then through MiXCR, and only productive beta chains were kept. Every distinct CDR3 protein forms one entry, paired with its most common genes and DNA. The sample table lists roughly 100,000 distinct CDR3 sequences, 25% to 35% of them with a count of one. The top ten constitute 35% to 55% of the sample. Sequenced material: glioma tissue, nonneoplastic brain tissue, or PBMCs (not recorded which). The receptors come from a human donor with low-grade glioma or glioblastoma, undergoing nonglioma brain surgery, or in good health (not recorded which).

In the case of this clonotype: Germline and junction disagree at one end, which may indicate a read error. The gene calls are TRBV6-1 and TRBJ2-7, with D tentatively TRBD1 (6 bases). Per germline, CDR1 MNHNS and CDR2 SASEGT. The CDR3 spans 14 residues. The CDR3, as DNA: TGTGCCAGCAGTGAAGTGGACAGCTCCTACGAGCAGTATTTC. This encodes CASSEVDSSYEQYF.

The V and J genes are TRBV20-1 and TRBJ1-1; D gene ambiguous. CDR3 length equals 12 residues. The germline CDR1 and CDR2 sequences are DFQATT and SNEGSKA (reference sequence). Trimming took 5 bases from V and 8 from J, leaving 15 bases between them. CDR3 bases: TGCAGTGCTTCGGGAGGTAGGACGGAAGCTTTCTTT. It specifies CSASGGRTEAFF.